This T cell receptor (beta chain) is from a study of blood T cell repertoires in COVID-19. In the study overall: From the United States, Italy and Spain came samples of acute and convalescent COVID-19. T cells, B-cell-depleted T cells, or PBMCs supplied cDNA or gDNA.

This clone was observed a handful of times. TCRdb keeps only in-frame clones here, not all; method: immunoSEQ multiplex PCR. The sample shows roughly 150,000 clones, around nine tenths of them seen only once. Looked up from germline, CDR1 is SQVTM and CDR2 is ANQGSEA. Trimming cost V 8 bases and J 4 bases; bases outside gene matches: 7. This CDR3 is 13 amino acids long. The V call is TRBV29-1, the J call TRBJ2-1; 8 bases agree with TRBD2. Specimen: peripheral blood. The TCR was taken from a woman older than 75 with COVID-19, enrolled during active disease. CDR3 amino acids: CSIRGLGYNEQFF. The CDR3 DNA reads as TGCAGCATTCGGGGACTAGGGTACAATGAGCAGTTCTTC.